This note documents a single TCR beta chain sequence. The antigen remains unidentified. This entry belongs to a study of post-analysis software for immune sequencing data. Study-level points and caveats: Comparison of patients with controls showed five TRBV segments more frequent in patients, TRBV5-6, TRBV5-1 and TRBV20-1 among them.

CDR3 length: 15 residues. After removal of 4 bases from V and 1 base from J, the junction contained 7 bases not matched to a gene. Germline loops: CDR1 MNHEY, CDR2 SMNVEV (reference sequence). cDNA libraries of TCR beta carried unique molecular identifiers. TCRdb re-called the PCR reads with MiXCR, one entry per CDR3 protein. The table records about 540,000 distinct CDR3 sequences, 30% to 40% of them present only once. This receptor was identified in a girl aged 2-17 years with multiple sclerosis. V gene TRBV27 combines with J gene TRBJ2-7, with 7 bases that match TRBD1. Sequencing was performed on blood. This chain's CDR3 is CASSSTGTASYEQYF. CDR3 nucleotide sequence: TGTGCCAGCAGTTCAACCGGGACAGCGTCCTACGAGCAGTACTTC.